This passage covers 27 T cell receptor beta chains from one sample sequenced in a study of T cells in women clearing cervical HPV infection. This table comes from immunoSEQ multiplex PCR, and its TCRdb copy is limited to in-frame clones, with some not included. This table lists fewer than 30,000 clones. Sequencing was carried out using blood buffy coat. The source of these receptors is a woman between 18 and 70 years old with a cervical HPV16 infection that either progressed to CIN3+ or cleared (not recorded which).

With regard to this clone: Coverage ceases 3 residues before the CDR3 finishes, and the germline J gene fills in the end. The chain recombines TRBV6-1 with TRBJ2-1; TRBD2 agrees at 8 bases. Germline assignment: CDR1 MNHNS and CDR2 SASEGT. CDR3 length: 16 residues. The V segment lost 4 bases and the J segment 0 bases; nucleotides outside the gene matches: 5. The CDR3 bases that were read are TGTGCCAGCAGTGTAACTAGCGGATACTCCTACAATGAG. It translates to CASSVTSGYSYNE. The entire CDR3 protein reads CASSVTSGYSYNEQFF.

Turning to this clone: The CDR3 extends 3 residues past the end of the read, so its final part is completed from the germline J gene. V gene TRBV23-1 combines with J gene TRBJ1-2; D is uncertain. TRBV23-1 is an open reading frame whose function is uncertain. The CDR3 sequence is 15 residues long. The CDR3 bases that were read are TGCGCCAGCCCTAAGACAAAATGCTGCACAGATACC. The encoded protein is CASPKTKCCTDT. The whole CDR3 region reads CASPKTKCCTDTYTF.

To note about this clone: The read terminates 3 residues ahead of where the CDR3 ends, so the germline J gene completes it. This chain uses TRBV13 with TRBJ2-1, with D perhaps TRBD1 (5 bases). Trimming took 4 bases from V and 4 from J, leaving 8 bases between them. Germline-derived CDR1 and CDR2 are PRHDT and FYEKMQ (reference sequence). The CDR3 loop spans 13 amino acids. The DNA read from the CDR3 is TGTGCCAGCAGCTCGGACACGTACAATGAG. This encodes CASSSDTYNE. The full-length CDR3 reads as CASSSDTYNEQFF. Full variable domain (outside the CDR3, taken from reference TRBV13 and TRBJ2-1): AAGVIQSPRHLIKEKRETATLKCYPIPRHDTVYWYQQGPGQDPQFLISFYEKMQSDKGSIPDRFSAQQFSDYHSELNMSSLELGDSALYFCASSSDTYNEQFFGPGTRLTVL.

For this clone: Read coverage stops 3 residues before the CDR3 terminus; the germline J gene supplies the remainder. The chain is built from TRBV2 and TRBJ1-2; a weak D match, TRBD1 (5 bases). Germline-derived CDR1 and CDR2 are SNHLY and FYNNEI. Deletions cut 10 bases from V and 4 bases from J, with 28 bases between. This CDR3 contains 17 residues. The covered CDR3 bases are TGTGCCACCTCTGGAACTTCAGGGCGGCTGACGGTCTATGGC. Its translation: CATSGTSGRLTVYG. The CDR3, in full, reads CATSGTSGRLTVYGYTF. The variable domain in full, completed from reference TRBV2 and TRBJ1-2, reads EPEVTQTPSHQVTQMGQEVILRCVPISNHLYFYWYRQILGQKVEFLVSFYNNEISEKSEIFDDQFSVERPDGSNFTLKIRSTKLEDSAMYFCATSGTSGRLTVYGYTFGSGTRLTVV.

Regarding this clone: The CDR3 extends 3 residues past the end of the read, so its final part is completed from the germline J gene. The chain combines TRBV30 with TRBJ1-4, with D unclear. The CDR3 extends over 13 amino acids. Trimming left V 0 bases short and J 7 bases short, with 9 bases between. Germline lookup yields CDR1 GTSNPN and CDR2 SVGIG (reference sequence). The CDR3 spells CAWSVYFGEKLFF. CDR3 DNA (partial): TGTGCCTGGAGTGTATACTTCGGTGAAAAA.

About this clone itself: The read falls 3 residues short of the CDR3 end, and the missing part is taken from the germline J gene. This chain connects TRBV7-6 to TRBJ1-2; maybe TRBD1 (5 bases). The CDR3 runs to 17 residues. CDR1 SGHVS and CDR2 FNYEAQ come from the germline V gene. The CDR3 region is CASSYFQGLAASNDYTF. Partial CDR3 DNA: TGTGCCAGCAGCTACTTCCAGGGACTAGCGGCCTCCAATGAC.

In regard to this clone: Read sequence stops 3 residues before the CDR3 end, and the germline J gene provides the missing end. The chain combines TRBV2 with TRBJ1-5; a weak D match, TRBD1 (5 bases). The CDR3 covers 15 residues. The germline V gene encodes CDR1 SNHLY and CDR2 FYNNEI. Trimming left V 6 bases short and J 5 bases short, with 17 bases between. The CDR3 is CASSPSGVVYQPQHF. CDR3 DNA, as far as it was read: TGTGCCAGCAGCCCTTCGGGGGTCGTATATCAGCCC.

To note about this clone: Read sequence stops 3 residues before the CDR3 end, and the germline J gene provides the missing end. The V call is TRBV2, the J call TRBJ2-7; 9 bases are a match to TRBD1. After removal of 6 bases from V and 0 bases from J, the junction contained 6 bases not matched to a gene. The germline V gene encodes CDR1 SNHLY and CDR2 FYNNEI. The length of the CDR3 is 15 residues. Partial CDR3 DNA: TGTGCCAGCAGCGGAGACAGGGGGGTCTCCTACGAG. This translates into CASSGDRGVSYE. The complete CDR3 reads CASSGDRGVSYEQYF.

Points on this clone: The observed sequence ends 3 residues before the CDR3 terminus, with the missing tail filled in from the germline J gene. The rearrangement links TRBV5-1 to TRBJ2-3, with 14 bases aligning to TRBD2. CDR1 SGHRS and CDR2 YFSETQ come from the germline V gene. With V trimmed by 4 bases and J by 1 base, 11 bases remained unmatched. The CDR3 is 19 residues long. CDR3 DNA, as far as it was read: TGCGCCAGCAGCCGCACCGGGACTAGCGGGAGTCGCGGCACAGATACG. The encoded protein is CASSRTGTSGSRGTDT. The whole CDR3 is CASSRTGTSGSRGTDTQYF.

As concerns this clone: The missing CDR3 end, 3 residues past where the read stops, is filled in from the germline J gene. The rearrangement uses TRBV5-1 and TRBJ1-1, with a possible D match to TRBD1 (6 bases). Trimming took off 4 bases at V and 1 base at J, with 8 bases between the two ends. The CDR3 covers 13 residues. Per the germline V gene, CDR1 is SGHRS and CDR2 is YFSETQ. CDR3 bases read: TGCGCCAGCAGCCTGGACAGGAACACTGAA. Translation gives CASSLDRNTE. The CDR3 in its entirety is CASSLDRNTEAFF.

The CDR3 spells CSAEGFRDRGIGSPLHF. The part of the CDR3 DNA that was read is TGCAGTGCTGAGGGATTCCGGGACAGGGGTATAGGGTCACCC. This chain uses TRBV20-1 with TRBJ1-6; TRBD1 aligns across 10 bases. The read ends 3 residues shy of where the CDR3 ends; the end is completed using the germline J gene. Germline V gene data show CDR1 as DFQATT and CDR2 as SNEGSKA (reference sequence). The length of the CDR3 is 17 residues. Trimming took 5 bases from V and 10 from J; bases not matched to a gene: 17.

In the case of this clone: The CDR3 end is not reached by the read, which stops 3 residues before it; the germline J gene fills it in. The J gene is TRBJ1-1, the V gene TRBV2; D possibly corresponds to TRBD1 (5 bases). CDR3 length: 14 residues. V shed 4 bases and J shed 4 bases, with 13 bases lying between them. Germline values: CDR1 SNHLY, CDR2 FYNNEI. The sequenced CDR3 bases are TGTGCCAGCAGTGTAGGGCAGGGTGGCACTGAA. Translation: CASSVGQGGTE. The full-length CDR3 reads as CASSVGQGGTEAFF.

Comment on this clone: The CDR3 extends 3 residues past the end of the read, so its final part is completed from the germline J gene. Other DNA sequences from this sample encode an identical CDR3 as well. V is TRBV13 and J is TRBJ2-7, with D perhaps TRBD1 or TRBD2 (7 bases each). The CDR3 contains 15 residues. The V gene's germline CDR1 is PRHDT and CDR2 FYEKMQ (reference sequence). Trimming shortened V by 4 bases and J by 1 base, and 14 bases separated the two germline ends. The CDR3 region is CASSSNRGGSYEQYF. Partial CDR3 DNA: TGTGCCAGCAGCTCTAACAGGGGAGGGTCCTACGAG.

This clone is deemed medium-sized (0.01 to 0.1%) by its frequency. The read ends 3 residues shy of where the CDR3 ends; the end is completed using the germline J gene. The gene calls are TRBV7-8 and TRBJ2-1, with 7 bases identical to TRBD1. The trim removed 4 bases at V and 4 bases at J, leaving 16 bases unmatched. Per germline, CDR1 SGHVS and CDR2 FQNEAQ. The CDR3 is made up of 18 amino acids. CDR3 amino acids: CASSSPQGDVRTYNEQFF. The part of the CDR3 DNA that was read is TGTGCCAGCAGCTCCCCCCAGGGGGACGTTCGAACATACAATGAG.

Concerning this clone: The read terminates 3 residues ahead of where the CDR3 ends, so the germline J gene completes it. The chain combines TRBV11-2 with TRBJ2-7, with D possibly TRBD2 on 5 matching bases. Trimming took 8 bases from V and 4 from J, leaving 9 bases between them. CDR1 is SGHAT, CDR2 FQNNGV, per germline. The CDR3 has 11 amino acids. The covered CDR3 bases are TGTGCCAGCGAGGGCCGGTACGAG. Its translation: CASEGRYE. The full CDR3 protein reads CASEGRYEQYF.

As concerns this clone: The sequence runs out 3 residues before the end of the CDR3; the remainder is reconstructed from the germline J gene. The chain combines TRBV11-2 with TRBJ1-5; no definite D call. Germline V CDR1 and CDR2: SGHAT, FQNNGV. The V and J ends lost 6 bases and 7 bases respectively, with 13 bases between them. The CDR3 spans 13 residues. CDR3 protein: CASSPRGSQPQHF. The sequenced part of the CDR3 DNA is TGTGCCAGCAGTCCTCGGGGATCCCAGCCC.

On this clone itself: The read halts 3 residues ahead of the CDR3 end, with the missing end drawn from the germline J gene. The V and J genes are TRBV20-1 and TRBJ2-1; 7 positions agree with TRBD2. Looked up from germline, CDR1 is DFQATT and CDR2 is SNEGSKA (reference sequence). The CDR3 is made up of 12 amino acids. Losses at the gene ends were 6 bases for V and 9 bases for J; bases not matched to a gene: 8. The CDR3 is CSARGGQFEQFF. The covered CDR3 bases are TGCAGTGCCCGGGGAGGGCAATTTGAG.

The CDR3 bases that were read are TGTGCCAGCAGTCGTCAGACCTACAATGAG. Amino acid sequence: CASSRQTYNE. Given in full, the CDR3 is CASSRQTYNEQFF. The chain joins TRBV28 to TRBJ2-1; no firm D call. The missing CDR3 end, 3 residues past where the read stops, is filled in from the germline J gene. Per the germline V gene, CDR1 is MDHEN and CDR2 is SYDVKM. CDR3 size: 13 residues. V lost 5 bases, J lost 2 bases, and 7 bases lay in between.

Regarding this clone: The read ends 3 residues shy of where the CDR3 ends; the end is completed using the germline J gene. The chain joins TRBV18 to TRBJ1-1; D possibly corresponds to TRBD1 (6 bases). The germline CDR1 and CDR2 sequences are KGHSH and LQKENI. The length of the CDR3 is 14 residues. The part of the CDR3 DNA that was read is TGTGCCAGCTCAGTCCAGGAAAGGGGGATGGAA. This translates into CASSVQERGME. The CDR3 in its entirety is CASSVQERGMEAFF.

For this clone: The read comes to an end 3 residues before the CDR3 does, leaving the germline J gene to fill in the end. This chain joins TRBV28 and TRBJ2-6; no reliable D call. Germline V gene data show CDR1 as MDHEN and CDR2 as SYDVKM. V was clipped by 3 bases and J by 0 bases, with 3 bases between them. There are 14 residues in the CDR3. The CDR3 loop is CASSFHSGANVLTF. CDR3 DNA, as far as it was read: TGTGCCAGCAGTTTTCACTCTGGGGCCAACGTC.

CDR3 loop: CASSLSQIGTDTQYF. The covered CDR3 bases are TGCGCCAGCAGCTTGTCACAGATTGGCACAGATACG. The V gene is TRBV5-1, the J gene TRBJ2-3, with D unclear. The sequence runs out 3 residues before the end of the CDR3; the remainder is reconstructed from the germline J gene. From germline, CDR1 is SGHRS and CDR2 YFSETQ. The CDR3 covers 15 residues. Deletions cut 1 base from V and 1 base from J, with 10 bases between.

CDR3 sequence: CASSPPRGRGADTYTF. The sequenced part of the CDR3 DNA is TGTGCCAGCTCACCACCGCGGGGGCGCGGGGCAGATACC. V gene TRBV18 combines with J gene TRBJ1-2, with D possibly matching TRBD1 (6 bases). The read is 3 residues too short to cover the CDR3 end, so that end is filled in from the germline J gene. Germline V gene data show CDR1 as KGHSH and CDR2 as LQKENI. This CDR3 region has 16 residues.

As to this clone: The read finishes 3 residues shy of the CDR3 end, and the germline J gene is used to complete it. The identical CDR3 is also encoded by other nucleotide sequences in the sample. The V and J genes are TRBV18 and TRBJ1-2, with TRBD1 as a possible D gene (6 bases). The germline V gene encodes CDR1 KGHSH and CDR2 LQKENI. The CDR3 has 12 residues. This CDR3 reads CASSPLQGGYTF. Incomplete CDR3 DNA: TGTGCCAGCTCACCGTTACAGGGAGGC.

Comments on this clone: The missing CDR3 end, 3 residues past where the read stops, is filled in from the germline J gene. The same CDR3 can be traced to other DNA sequences in this sample. This chain links TRBV7-2 with TRBJ2-3; the match to TRBD2 covers 10 bases. The germline CDR1 and CDR2 sequences are SGHTA and FQGNSA. The CDR3 totals 15 residues. The CDR3 loop is CASSLQLAGEETQYF. Incomplete CDR3 DNA: TGTGCCAGCAGCTTACAGCTAGCGGGGGAGGAGACG.

With regard to this clone: From the germline J gene comes the end of the CDR3, since the read stops 3 residues before it. The chain uses TRBV19 and TRBJ1-2, with 7 bases lining up with TRBD1. The CDR3 totals 16 residues. The germline CDR1 and CDR2 sequences are LNHDA and SQIVND (reference sequence). Here the CDR3 reads CASSIRATGQAYDYTF. Partial CDR3 DNA: TGTGCCAGTAGTATAAGAGCGACAGGGCAGGCCTACGAC.

A remark on this clone: The CDR3 end lies 3 residues beyond the end of the read and is filled in from the germline J gene. The chain links TRBV2 to TRBJ2-6; D not certain. Germline V gene data show CDR1 as SNHLY and CDR2 as FYNNEI. CDR3 length: 13 amino acids. With 3 bases removed from V and 5 bases from J, the gap between germline ends came to 5 bases. The sequenced CDR3 bases are TGTGCCAGCAGTGACCCCAGGGCCAACGTC. It translates to CASSDPRANV. The CDR3 as a whole reads CASSDPRANVLTF.

Concerning this clone itself: The CDR3 end falls 3 residues outside the read, so it is completed with the germline J gene. This sequence joins TRBV20-1 and TRBJ2-7; 10 nucleotides align to TRBD2. CDR3 size: 17 residues. Trimming cost V 6 bases and J 4 bases; bases outside gene matches: 18. Germline V gene data show CDR1 as DFQATT and CDR2 as SNEGSKA (reference sequence). The sequenced CDR3 bases are TGCAGTGCCCTGGGTACTAGCGGGATTCTTATCCGGTACGAG. This translates into CSALGTSGILIRYE. The full CDR3 protein is CSALGTSGILIRYEQYF.